This T cell receptor beta chain derives from a study of T cell responses to AZD1222 COVID-19 vaccine. Study-level findings and limits: Females made up more of the donors, who were largely white British, and clonal diversity may have come out too low. Spike-wide vaccine-associated CD4 TCRs dominated at 160-218 and 743-854. Only after the peak T cell response were repertoires sampled.

The repertoire was sequenced with immunoSEQ multiplex PCR; TCRdb's copy has only in-frame clones and lacks some. The sample lists about 150,000 clones, roughly nine tenths occurring once. Germline V gene lookup returns CDR1 LGHNT and CDR2 FRNRAP. V was cut by 8 bases and J by 0 bases, with 7 bases left in between. The CDR3 has 13 amino acids. A word on this clone: As yet, its antigen is unknown.

The chain joins TRBV12-5 to TRBJ1-4; TRBD1 might be the D (5 bases). This clonotype was sampled from an adult in good health. The sequenced sample was peripheral blood, obtained on day 0 of AZD1222 vaccination. The DNA of the CDR3 is TGTGCTAGTCTGGGGGCAACTAATGAAAAACTGTTTTTT. This translates into CASLGATNEKLFF. Using reference TRBV12-5 and TRBJ1-4 for the parts outside the CDR3, the full variable domain is DARVTQTPRHKVTEMGQEVTMRCQPILGHNTVFWYRQTMMQGLELLAYFRNRAPLDDSGMPKDRFSAEMPDATLATLKIQPSEPRDSAVYFCASLGATNEKLFFGSGTQLSVL.